These 7 T cell receptor beta chains came from one sample sequenced in a study of blood T cell repertoires in COVID-19. Some clones are missing from TCRdb's copy, which holds only in-frame ones; the method was immunoSEQ multiplex PCR. Here the sample spans roughly 400,000 clones, roughly nine tenths being singletons. Sequenced sample: PBMCs or T cells enriched from blood (not recorded which). The receptors derive from a woman aged 40 to 55 who had been exposed to COVID-19.

The V and J genes are TRBV6-2 or TRBV6-3 and TRBJ1-1; the D is unclear. V was shortened by 6 bases and J by 1 base, with 12 bases between the two germline ends. The V gene's germline CDR1 is MNHEY and CDR2 SVGEGT. The CDR3 runs to 14 residues. The CDR3 coding sequence is TGTGCCAGCAGCCTTTATGTCTCGAACACTGAAGCTTTCTTT. Encoded protein: CASSLYVSNTEAFF.

V is TRBV7-2 and J is TRBJ1-2, with 8 bases aligning to TRBD1. Per the germline V gene, CDR1 is SGHTA and CDR2 is FQGNSA. J gave up 5 bases and V 5 bases, and 7 bases lay outside the gene matches. The CDR3 sequence is 14 residues long. The CDR3 region has the DNA TGTGCCAGCAGCGCAGACAGGGGACGGTATGGCTACACCTTC. Translation: CASSADRGRYGYTF.

The chain joins TRBV12-3 or TRBV12-4 to TRBJ2-1; D possibly corresponds to TRBD2 (5 bases). The CDR3 spans 13 residues. The ends were cut back, 7 bases at V and 9 bases at J, with 16 bases in the middle. CDR3 coding DNA: TGTGCCAGCACCCCTAACAGCGCGGGTGAGCAGTTCTTC. Its protein product is CASTPNSAGEQFF.

The chain joins TRBV5-4 to TRBJ1-6, with D unclear. V was pared by 0 bases and J by 4 bases, with 8 bases between. CDR1 and CDR2 from the germline V gene are SGHNT and YYREEE (reference sequence). This CDR3 is 15 amino acids long. The CDR3 bases are TGTGCCAGCAGCTTGGCGTCCAGTTATAATTCACCCCTCCACTTT. The encoded protein is CASSLASSYNSPLHF.

The chain uses TRBV11-3 and TRBJ2-2; the D gene is possibly TRBD2 (5 bases). V lost 2 bases and J lost 0, with 22 bases in between. CDR1 is SGHNT and CDR2 is YENEEA in the germline V gene. The CDR3 totals 20 residues. Here the CDR3 reads CASSLIHRGLDGANTGELFF. DNA for the CDR3: TGTGCCAGCAGCTTAATTCATCGAGGGTTGGACGGCGCGAACACCGGGGAGCTGTTTTTT.

The J gene is TRBJ2-7, the V gene TRBV11-1; no clear D. Germline values: CDR1 SGHAT, CDR2 FQDESV (reference sequence). Trimming shortened V by 2 bases and J by 0 bases, and 11 bases separated the two germline ends. This CDR3 contains 15 residues. CDR3 DNA sequence: TGTGCCAGCAGCTTAAACAGCCTTTCCTCCTACGAGCAGTACTTC. Protein sequence: CASSLNSLSSYEQYF.

J is TRBJ2-7 and V is TRBV5-8, with 10 bases lining up with TRBD1. CDR1 is SGHTS, CDR2 YDEGEE, per germline. This CDR3 comprises 18 residues. V was pared by 1 base and J by 3 bases, with 13 bases of the junction left unmatched. The CDR3 region is CASSLYWGRTGGIYEQYF. Written as DNA, the CDR3 is TGTGCCAGCAGCTTGTATTGGGGAAGGACAGGGGGTATCTACGAGCAGTACTTC.